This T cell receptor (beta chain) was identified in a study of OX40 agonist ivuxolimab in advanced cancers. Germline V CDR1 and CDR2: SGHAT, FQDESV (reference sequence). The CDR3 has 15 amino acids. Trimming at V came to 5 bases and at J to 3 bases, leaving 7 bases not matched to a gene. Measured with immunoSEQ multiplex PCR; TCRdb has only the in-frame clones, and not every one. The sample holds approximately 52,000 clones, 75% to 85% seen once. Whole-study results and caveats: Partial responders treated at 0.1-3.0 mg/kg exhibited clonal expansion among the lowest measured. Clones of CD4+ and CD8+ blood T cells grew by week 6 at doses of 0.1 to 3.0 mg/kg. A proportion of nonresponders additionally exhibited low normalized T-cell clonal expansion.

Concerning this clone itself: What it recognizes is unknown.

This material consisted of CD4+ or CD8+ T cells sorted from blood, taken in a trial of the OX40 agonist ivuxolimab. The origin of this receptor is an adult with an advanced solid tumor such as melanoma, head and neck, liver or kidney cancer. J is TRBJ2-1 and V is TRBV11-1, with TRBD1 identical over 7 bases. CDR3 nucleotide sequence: TGTGCCAGCAGCCCCGGGACAGTATACTACAATGAGCAGTTCTTC. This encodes CASSPGTVYYNEQFF.